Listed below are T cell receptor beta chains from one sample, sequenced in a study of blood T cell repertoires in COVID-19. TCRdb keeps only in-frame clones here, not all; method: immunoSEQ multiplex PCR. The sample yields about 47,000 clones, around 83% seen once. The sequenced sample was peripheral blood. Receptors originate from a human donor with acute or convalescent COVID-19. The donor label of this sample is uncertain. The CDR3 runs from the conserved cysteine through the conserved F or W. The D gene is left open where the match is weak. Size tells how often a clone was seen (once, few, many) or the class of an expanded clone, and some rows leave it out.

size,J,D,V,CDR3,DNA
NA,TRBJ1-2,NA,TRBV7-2,CASSFRQPDYGYTF,TGTGCCAGCAGCTTTCGACAGCCCGACTATGGCTACACCTTC
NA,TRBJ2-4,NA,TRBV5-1,CASSGGFDNIQYF,TGCGCCAGCAGCGGCGGGTTCGATAACATTCAGTACTTC
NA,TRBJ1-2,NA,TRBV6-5,CASSTGFRGGGYTF,TGTGCCAGCAGTACAGGGTTCAGAGGTGGTGGCTACACCTTC
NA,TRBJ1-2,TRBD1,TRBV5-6,CASITTGGYGYTF,TGTGCCAGCATCACGACAGGGGGCTATGGCTACACCTTC
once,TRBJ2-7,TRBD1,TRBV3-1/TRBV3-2,CASSQDVPRWTGWSEQYF,TGTGCCAGCAGCCAAGATGTCCCCCGCTGGACAGGGTGGTCCGAGCAGTACTTC
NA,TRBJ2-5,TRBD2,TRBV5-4,CASSLGGTSPREAQYF,TGTGCCAGCAGCTTGGGGGGGACTAGCCCTCGTGAGGCCCAGTACTTC
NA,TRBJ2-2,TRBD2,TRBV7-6,CASSSERGGRTGELFF,TGTGCCAGCAGCTCTGAGCGGGGGGGCCGAACCGGGGAGCTGTTTTTT
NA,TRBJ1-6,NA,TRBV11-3,CASSVHYGGDSPLHF,TGTGCCAGCAGCGTCCACTATGGGGGCGATTCACCCCTCCACTTT
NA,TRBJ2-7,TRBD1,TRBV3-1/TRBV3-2,CASTLQGVHEQYF,TGTGCCAGCACCCTACAGGGGGTCCACGAGCAGTACTTC
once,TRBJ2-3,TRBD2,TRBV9,CASSVGNSGRWVGRDTQYF,TGTGCCAGCAGCGTAGGCAATAGCGGGAGATGGGTCGGTCGAGATACGCAGTATTTT
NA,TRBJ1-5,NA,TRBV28,CASRPQSFNQPQHF,TGTGCCAGCAGACCACAGAGTTTCAATCAGCCCCAGCATTTT
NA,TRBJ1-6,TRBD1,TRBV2,CASRPGQGARSPLHF,TGTGCCAGCAGGCCGGGACAGGGGGCTCGATCACCCCTCCACTTT
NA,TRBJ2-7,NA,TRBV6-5,CASRPSGYSYEQYF,TGTGCCAGCAGACCCAGCGGGTACTCCTACGAGCAGTACTTC
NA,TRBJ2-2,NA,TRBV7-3,CASSMAQGNTGELFF,TGTGCCAGCAGCATGGCCCAGGGTAACACCGGGGAGCTGTTTTTT
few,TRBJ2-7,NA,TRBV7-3,CASSPGGLSKAGEQYF,TGTGCCAGCAGCCCCGGCGGGCTGTCGAAGGCGGGCGAGCAGTACTTC
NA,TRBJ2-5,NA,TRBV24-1,CATSDSTGGGETQYF,TGTGCCACCAGTGACTCGACAGGAGGTGGAGAGACCCAGTACTTC
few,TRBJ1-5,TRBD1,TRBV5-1,CASSLEGQNQPQHF,TGCGCCAGCAGCTTGGAGGGACAGAATCAGCCCCAGCATTTT
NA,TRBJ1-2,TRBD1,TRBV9,CASSVVTGEGYTF,TGTGCCAGCAGCGTAGTAACAGGGGAAGGCTACACCTTC
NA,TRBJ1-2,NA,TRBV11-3,CASSFLGRVFDGYTF,TGTGCCAGCAGCTTTCTGGGCAGGGTGTTCGATGGCTACACCTTC
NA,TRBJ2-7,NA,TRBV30,CAWSPDSSYEQYF,TGTGCCTGGAGTCCCGACAGCTCCTACGAGCAGTACTTC
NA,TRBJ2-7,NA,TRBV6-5,CASSSSQTPYEQYF,TGTGCCAGCAGCTCGTCACAAACGCCCTACGAGCAGTACTTC
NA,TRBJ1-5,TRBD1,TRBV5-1,CASSWTGERSQPQHF,TGCGCCAGCAGCTGGACAGGGGAGCGGAGTCAGCCCCAGCATTTT
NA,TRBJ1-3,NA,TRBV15,CATSRGHTSGNTIYF,TGTGCCACCAGCAGGGGACATACCTCTGGAAACACCATATATTTT
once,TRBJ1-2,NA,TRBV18,CASSPAEGYGYTF,TGTGCCAGCTCACCAGCGGAGGGTTATGGCTACACCTTC
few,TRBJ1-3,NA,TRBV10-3,CAIRLSSGNTIYF,TGTGCCATCCGACTCAGCTCTGGAAACACCATATATTTT
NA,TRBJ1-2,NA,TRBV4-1,CASSQAGYGYTF,TGCGCCAGCAGCCAAGCCGGGTATGGCTACACCTTC
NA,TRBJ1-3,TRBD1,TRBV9,CASSRQTGISGNTIYF,TGTGCCAGCAGCAGACAGACAGGGATCTCTGGAAACACCATATATTTT
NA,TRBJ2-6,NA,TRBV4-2,CASSQEFSRHSGANVLTF,TGTGCCAGCAGCCAAGAATTTAGCCGCCACTCTGGGGCCAACGTCCTGACTTTC
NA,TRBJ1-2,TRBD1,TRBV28,CASRPEDRAYGYTF,TGTGCCAGCAGGCCCGAGGACAGGGCCTATGGCTACACCTTC
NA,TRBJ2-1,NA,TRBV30,CAWSILFYNEQFF,TGTGCCTGGAGTATTCTATTTTACAATGAGCAGTTCTTC
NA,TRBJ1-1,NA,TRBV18,CASSPRPGDEAFF,TGTGCCAGCTCACCACGGCCAGGGGATGAAGCTTTCTTT
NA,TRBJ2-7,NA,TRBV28,CASSLPGSSYEQYF,TGTGCCAGCAGTTTACCTGGGAGCTCCTACGAGCAGTACTTC
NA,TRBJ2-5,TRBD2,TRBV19,CASSGTSGKETQYF,TGTGCCAGTTCGGGGACTAGCGGGAAGGAGACCCAGTACTTC
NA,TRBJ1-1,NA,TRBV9,CASSVAGAGHMNTEAFF,TGTGCCAGCAGCGTAGCTGGGGCAGGGCACATGAACACTGAAGCTTTCTTT
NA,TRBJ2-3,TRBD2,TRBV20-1,CSASSAGAWTDTQYF,TGCAGTGCTAGTAGTGCGGGAGCATGGACAGATACGCAGTATTTT
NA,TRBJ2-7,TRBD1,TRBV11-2,CASSFDRGNEQYF,TGTGCCAGCAGCTTCGACAGGGGCAACGAGCAGTACTTC
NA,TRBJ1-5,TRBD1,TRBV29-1,CSVGMTGNQPQHF,TGCAGCGTGGGCATGACAGGGAATCAGCCCCAGCATTTT
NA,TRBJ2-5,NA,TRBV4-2,CASSQDMGGTQETQYF,TGTGCCAGCAGCCAAGATATGGGCGGGACTCAAGAGACCCAGTACTTC
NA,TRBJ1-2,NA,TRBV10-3,CAIRTEGSGYTF,TGTGCCATCAGAACAGAGGGATCCGGCTACACCTTC
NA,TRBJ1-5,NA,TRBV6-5,CASSYDRNQPQHF,TGTGCCAGCAGTTATGACAGAAATCAGCCCCAGCATTTT
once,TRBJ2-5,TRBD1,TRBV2,CASSGTGGEYQETQYF,TGTGCCAGCAGTGGGACAGGGGGCGAGTACCAAGAGACCCAGTACTTC
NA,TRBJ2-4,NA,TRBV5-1,CASSLDSNLGKNIQYF,TGCGCCAGCAGCTTGGACAGTAACCTGGGCAAAAACATTCAGTACTTC
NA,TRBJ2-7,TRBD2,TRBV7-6,CASSLGASGGAYEQYF,TGTGCCAGCAGCTTAGGTGCTAGCGGGGGGGCTTACGAGCAGTACTTC
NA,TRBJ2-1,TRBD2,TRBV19,CASSMGGGGTNEQFF,TGTGCCAGTAGTATGGGCGGGGGGGGAACAAATGAGCAGTTCTTC
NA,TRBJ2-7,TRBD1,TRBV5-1,CASSLGTGVTPHEQYF,TGCGCCAGCAGCTTGGGGACAGGGGTTACCCCCCACGAGCAGTACTTC